This T cell receptor beta chain was observed in a study of CD8 T cells in Susac syndrome. The CDR3 spans 10 residues. V was cut by 4 bases and J by 6 bases, with 5 bases left in between. The germline CDR1 and CDR2 sequences are SQVTM and ANQGSEA. The authors reverse transcribed about 0.5 to 1 ug RNA with random hexamers. TCRdb recomputed calls from the immunoSEQ multiplex PCR reads with MiXCR, one row per CDR3 protein. The table has some 220,000 distinct CDR3 sequences, roughly 96% seen once; the top ten hold 0.075% to 0.095%. The genes are TRBV29-1 and TRBJ2-3; D unresolved. This TCR was sampled from a human donor with multiple sclerosis. Sequencing was carried out using CD4+ T cells from PBMCs. The CDR3 loop is CSVAHDTQYF. The CDR3 DNA follows: TGCAGCGTTGCCCACGATACGCAGTATTTT.